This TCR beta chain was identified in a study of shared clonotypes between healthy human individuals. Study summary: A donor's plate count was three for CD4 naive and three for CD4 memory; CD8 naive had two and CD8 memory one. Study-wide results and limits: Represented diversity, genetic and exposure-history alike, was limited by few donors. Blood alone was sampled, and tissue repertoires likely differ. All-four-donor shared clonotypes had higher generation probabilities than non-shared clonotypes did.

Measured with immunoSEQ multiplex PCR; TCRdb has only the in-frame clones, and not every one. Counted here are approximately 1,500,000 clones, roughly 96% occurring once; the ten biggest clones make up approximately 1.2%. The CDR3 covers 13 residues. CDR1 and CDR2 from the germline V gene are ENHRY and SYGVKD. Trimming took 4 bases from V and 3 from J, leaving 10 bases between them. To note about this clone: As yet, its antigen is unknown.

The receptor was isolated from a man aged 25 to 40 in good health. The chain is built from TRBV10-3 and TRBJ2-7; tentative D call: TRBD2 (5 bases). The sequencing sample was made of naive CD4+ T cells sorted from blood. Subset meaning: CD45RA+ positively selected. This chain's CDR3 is CAISVRTSYEQYF. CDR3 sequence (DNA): TGTGCCATCAGTGTACGCACTAGCTACGAGCAGTACTTC.